These T cell receptor beta chains were read from a single sample in a study of CD8 T cells in Susac syndrome. TCRdb ran MiXCR on the immunoSEQ multiplex PCR reads and lists one entry per CDR3 protein. Among 55,000 to 75,000 distinct CDR3 sequences listed, roughly 93% were seen once. Specimen: CD4+ T cells from PBMCs. Source of these receptors: a human donor with Susac syndrome. Both conserved end residues are trimmed from each CDR3. Fields, in order: V gene, D gene, J gene, CDR3 protein. A D gene is named only where the DNA matches it firmly.

v_gene: TRBV28
d_gene: NA
j_gene: TRBJ1-1
CDR3aa: ASTRLQRPAF

v_gene: TRBV12-3/TRBV12-4
d_gene: NA
j_gene: TRBJ2-7
CDR3aa: ASSSPVGSYEQY

v_gene: TRBV20-1
d_gene: TRBD1
j_gene: TRBJ1-2
CDR3aa: SASPGGQAHYGYT

v_gene: TRBV12-2
d_gene: NA
j_gene: TRBJ1-1
CDR3aa: ASRPPPKPRTGMNTEAF

v_gene: TRBV5-6
d_gene: NA
j_gene: TRBJ2-7
CDR3aa: ASSLGFIQVGAYEQY

v_gene: TRBV9
d_gene: NA
j_gene: TRBJ2-5
CDR3aa: ASSVGGGGLGETQY

v_gene: TRBV14
d_gene: NA
j_gene: TRBJ1-5
CDR3aa: ASSQDSRLPPQH

v_gene: TRBV6-5
d_gene: NA
j_gene: TRBJ2-5
CDR3aa: ASSYSIAGGGGGETQY

v_gene: TRBV28
d_gene: NA
j_gene: TRBJ1-2
CDR3aa: ASSSPGSSNGYT

v_gene: TRBV7-9
d_gene: TRBD1
j_gene: TRBJ1-2
CDR3aa: ASAGRGPYGYT

v_gene: TRBV5-1
d_gene: TRBD1
j_gene: TRBJ1-2
CDR3aa: ASSSNQWGQGAARYT

v_gene: TRBV6-5
d_gene: NA
j_gene: TRBJ2-4
CDR3aa: ASSYTNQAIAKNIQY

v_gene: TRBV3-1
d_gene: NA
j_gene: TRBJ2-7
CDR3aa: ASSQIGVPRSEQY

v_gene: TRBV28
d_gene: NA
j_gene: TRBJ2-7
CDR3aa: ASSLLNLGVLHYEQY

v_gene: TRBV29-1
d_gene: TRBD2
j_gene: TRBJ2-5
CDR3aa: SVAKTSGVRETQY

v_gene: TRBV28
d_gene: NA
j_gene: TRBJ2-7
CDR3aa: ASSFGPGTSYEQY

v_gene: TRBV4-2
d_gene: TRBD1
j_gene: TRBJ2-7
CDR3aa: ASSRRDRGYEQY

v_gene: TRBV9
d_gene: TRBD1
j_gene: TRBJ2-1
CDR3aa: ASSVDRGEQF

v_gene: TRBV3-1
d_gene: NA
j_gene: TRBJ2-7
CDR3aa: ASSPHRDTYEQY

v_gene: TRBV20-1
d_gene: TRBD1
j_gene: TRBJ2-2
CDR3aa: SAQRWGTGHGELF

v_gene: TRBV7-2
d_gene: TRBD1
j_gene: TRBJ1-1
CDR3aa: ASSLETGRDTEAF

v_gene: TRBV29-1
d_gene: TRBD1
j_gene: TRBJ1-3
CDR3aa: SAQPDRVGNTIY

v_gene: TRBV12-5
d_gene: NA
j_gene: TRBJ1-2
CDR3aa: ASGLDYYGYT

v_gene: TRBV11-1
d_gene: NA
j_gene: TRBJ2-2
CDR3aa: ASSLAITYGELF

v_gene: TRBV6-6
d_gene: NA
j_gene: TRBJ1-2
CDR3aa: AIPNRDGAYGYT

v_gene: TRBV12-3/TRBV12-4
d_gene: NA
j_gene: TRBJ2-7
CDR3aa: ASSYQGGGFRYEQY

v_gene: TRBV10-3
d_gene: TRBD2
j_gene: TRBJ2-1
CDR3aa: AIGAGLGGQRGEHTSYNEQF

v_gene: TRBV29-1
d_gene: NA
j_gene: TRBJ2-7
CDR3aa: SVRQAYEQY

v_gene: TRBV20-1
d_gene: NA
j_gene: TRBJ1-2
CDR3aa: SARDSGDGYT

v_gene: TRBV7-2
d_gene: TRBD1
j_gene: TRBJ1-1
CDR3aa: ASSLEGAGGTEAF

v_gene: TRBV29-1
d_gene: TRBD1
j_gene: TRBJ1-1
CDR3aa: SVARTGGQTEAF

v_gene: TRBV20-1
d_gene: NA
j_gene: TRBJ1-1
CDR3aa: SARVRGGVRRAF

v_gene: TRBV28
d_gene: NA
j_gene: TRBJ2-3
CDR3aa: ASNTGQGTDTQY

v_gene: TRBV7-8
d_gene: NA
j_gene: TRBJ1-6
CDR3aa: ASSPSLNSPLH

v_gene: TRBV5-6
d_gene: TRBD1
j_gene: TRBJ2-7
CDR3aa: ASSLSPDRLYEQY

v_gene: TRBV23-1
d_gene: NA
j_gene: TRBJ1-2
CDR3aa: ASSQLGGLKMANYGYT

v_gene: TRBV29-1
d_gene: NA
j_gene: TRBJ1-4
CDR3aa: SVGREEKLF

v_gene: TRBV20-1
d_gene: NA
j_gene: TRBJ1-2
CDR3aa: SVPYGYT

v_gene: TRBV3-1
d_gene: TRBD2
j_gene: TRBJ2-5
CDR3aa: ASSQLAGQETQY

v_gene: TRBV5-1
d_gene: TRBD2
j_gene: TRBJ2-1
CDR3aa: ASSSGGNHNEQF

v_gene: TRBV7-9
d_gene: TRBD1
j_gene: TRBJ2-2
CDR3aa: ASSPDRRLNTGELF

v_gene: TRBV5-1
d_gene: NA
j_gene: TRBJ2-1
CDR3aa: ASSLQIRSYNEQF

v_gene: TRBV7-8
d_gene: NA
j_gene: TRBJ2-7
CDR3aa: ASSLDRSYEQY

v_gene: TRBV12-3/TRBV12-4
d_gene: TRBD1
j_gene: TRBJ2-4
CDR3aa: ASSLRGQGTKNIQY

v_gene: TRBV3-1
d_gene: NA
j_gene: TRBJ2-3
CDR3aa: ASSQRSGTDTQY

v_gene: TRBV18
d_gene: NA
j_gene: TRBJ2-2
CDR3aa: ASSPQAGWNTGELF

v_gene: TRBV4-3
d_gene: NA
j_gene: TRBJ2-2
CDR3aa: ASSPLTYTGELF

v_gene: TRBV3-1
d_gene: NA
j_gene: TRBJ2-7
CDR3aa: ASSLWGDYEQY

v_gene: TRBV2
d_gene: TRBD1
j_gene: TRBJ1-2
CDR3aa: AGSGGPWGYT

v_gene: TRBV6-5
d_gene: NA
j_gene: TRBJ1-1
CDR3aa: ASRQGTEAF

v_gene: TRBV5-6
d_gene: NA
j_gene: TRBJ2-5
CDR3aa: ASSLEIQETQY

v_gene: TRBV7-9
d_gene: NA
j_gene: TRBJ1-1
CDR3aa: ASSLPGGRRTEVEAF

v_gene: TRBV4-1
d_gene: NA
j_gene: TRBJ2-7
CDR3aa: ASSQVGRREQY